This T cell receptor (beta chain) was found in a study of T cell responses to AZD1222 COVID-19 vaccine. Whole-study results and caveats: CD4 TCRs associated with vaccination spanned spike, dominating at 160-218 and 743-854. Females made up more of the donors, who were largely white British, and clonal diversity may have come out too low. Two AZD1222 administrations were followed by greater Spike-specific TCR breadth and depth. Nearly half of spike-specific TCRs reportedly target unmutated variant regions.

Data came from immunoSEQ multiplex PCR; TCRdb stores just in-frame clones and leaves some out. The data hold 150,000 to 200,000 clones, with around 90% observed a single time. CDR1 and CDR2 from the germline V gene are LGHNA and YSLEER. The CDR3 consists of 18 residues. Trimming stripped 0 bases from V and 4 bases from J, with 19 bases between. Points on this clone: Its cognate antigen is unknown.

The sequence came from an adult who received the AZD1222 COVID-19 vaccine. The sample was peripheral blood, taken 28 days after the second AZD1222 dose. The J gene is TRBJ1-3, the V gene TRBV4-3; D not certain. CDR3 protein: CASSQDPPLGGDGNTIYF. The CDR3 coding sequence is TGCGCCAGCAGCCAAGATCCCCCTTTGGGAGGAGACGGAAACACCATATATTTT.